One and the same sample provided the 27 T cell receptor beta chains below, sequenced in a study of T cells in Graves' hyperthyroidism and ophthalmopathy. The investigators amplified TCR beta CDR3 regions from RNA transcripts. TCR CDR3 underwent first-round RT-PCR with the HTBI primer set. TCRdb passed the multiplex PCR reads through MiXCR, listing each CDR3 protein once. This table holds fewer than 500,000 distinct CDR3 sequences, roughly 14% found once. The sample comprised blood. The origin of the receptors is a man aged 18 to 29 with Graves' ophthalmopathy.

This clonotype was observed a few times. The gene calls are TRBV25-1 and TRBJ2-5; TRBD1 matches at 10 bases. The V gene end was trimmed by 4 bases and the J gene end by 5 bases; junction bases not matched to a gene: 10. This CDR3 is built from 16 residues. Germline loops: CDR1 MGHDK, CDR2 SYGVNS. CDR3 sequence: CASSALPGQGLETQYF. The CDR3 bases are TGTGCCAGCAGTGCCCTCCCGGGACAGGGGCTTGAGACCCAGTACTTC.

This clonotype appeared a few times. A much larger clone is a single base away; this may be a read error. This chain uses TRBV18 with TRBJ2-1; TRBD1 matches at 7 bases. This CDR3 contains 15 residues. CDR1 and CDR2 from the germline V gene are KGHSH and LQKENI. CDR3 residues: CTSSPQQGYDNEQFF. Here the CDR3 DNA reads TGTACCAGCTCACCGCAACAGGGGTACGACAATGAGCAGTTCTTC.

This clonotype was observed many times. The gene calls are TRBV27 and TRBJ2-1, with 11 bases fitting TRBD2. The CDR3 has 18 residues. Germline V gene lookup returns CDR1 MNHEY and CDR2 SMNVEV (reference sequence). With V trimmed by 2 bases and J by 8 bases, 14 bases remained unmatched. The CDR3 bases are TGTGCCAGCAGTTTAAGAGGACTAGCGGGCCTAGGTCGGTATGAGCAGTTCTTC. Translated, it gives CASSLRGLAGLGRYEQFF.

The chain employs TRBV10-1 and TRBJ2-5; 9 positions agree with TRBD2. With V trimmed by 4 bases and J by 3 bases, 12 bases remained unmatched. CDR1 WNHNN and CDR2 SYGVQD come from the germline V gene (reference sequence). This CDR3 has 17 residues. The CDR3 reads CASSVLLAGDTKETQYF. CDR3 DNA: TGCGCCAGCAGTGTGCTTTTAGCGGGGGACACAAAAGAGACCCAGTACTTC.

This clonotype turned up a few times. The CDR3 coding sequence is TGTGCCAGCAGTGTTGAGACAGGGGGGCTTAGCACCGGGGAGCTGTTTTTT. Translated, it gives CASSVETGGLSTGELFF. J is TRBJ2-2 and V is TRBV2; 9 bases line up with TRBD1. The germline CDR1 and CDR2 sequences are SNHLY and FYNNEI. The length of the CDR3 is 17 residues. V was clipped by 4 bases and J by 4 bases; unmatched bases: 10.

This clonotype has ten or more counts. The V gene is TRBV18, the J gene TRBJ1-6; D unclear. The V end was cut by 6 bases, the J end by 4 bases, with 13 bases between. Germline assignment: CDR1 KGHSH and CDR2 LQKENI. This CDR3 has 15 amino acids. CDR3 region: CASSRAGDYNSPLHF. The CDR3 DNA is TGTGCCAGCTCGCGCGCTGGGGATTATAATTCACCCCTCCACTTT.

This clonotype was picked up many times. The genes are TRBV5-1 and TRBJ1-1, with a possible D match to TRBD1 (5 bases). Between the trimmed V and J ends, which lost 5 bases and 1 base, there was a span of 15 bases. Germline CDR1 SGHRS, CDR2 YFSETQ. This CDR3 is 15 amino acids long. CDR3 coding DNA: TGCGCCAGCAGACTCGGGACGGTGGAGAACACTGAAGCTTTCTTT. Amino acids: CASRLGTVENTEAFF.

This clonotype was seen at least ten times. The J gene is TRBJ2-1, the V gene TRBV9; D is possibly TRBD2 (5 bases). This CDR3 has 15 amino acids. Germline assignment: CDR1 SGDLS and CDR2 YYNGEE. V lost 0 bases to trimming and J lost 3 bases, with 10 bases between them. The DNA for the CDR3 is TGTGCCAGCAGCGTAGCTACTAGGCGCTACAATGAGCAGTTCTTC. Translated: CASSVATRRYNEQFF.

This clonotype was counted many times. V is TRBV10-3 and J is TRBJ1-2; no definite D call. Trimming took 6 bases from V and 8 from J, leaving 16 bases between them. The CDR3 has 13 residues. In germline, CDR1 is ENHRY, CDR2 SYGVKD. CDR3 coding DNA: TGTGCCATCAGGGTCTCGGGGTTCGGGGGCTACACCTTC. Residues: CAIRVSGFGGYTF.

In this sample, this clonotype turned up many times. The rearrangement uses TRBV27 and TRBJ2-2, with D maybe TRBD1 (6 bases). This CDR3 contains 14 residues. Per germline, CDR1 MNHEY and CDR2 SMNVEV (reference sequence). Trimming pared 8 bases from V and 6 bases from J, leaving 16 bases between. The DNA of the CDR3 is TGTGCCAGCCGCGGACAGAAGGTTGCCGGGGAGCTGTTTTTT. This sequence encodes CASRGQKVAGELFF.

The chain carries TRBV4-1 and TRBJ2-1; 8 positions match TRBD1. With 4 bases clipped from V and 6 bases from J, the junction kept 8 bases outside the gene matches. CDR1 is MGHRA, CDR2 YSYEKL, per germline. The CDR3 covers 15 residues. The CDR3 sequence: CASSPRTGFGNEQFF. The CDR3 DNA follows: TGCGCCAGCAGCCCCCGGACAGGGTTCGGCAATGAGCAGTTCTTC.

This clonotype was detected many times. The chain employs TRBV6-6 and TRBJ2-1; TRBD2 matches at 8 bases. CDR1 is MNHNY, CDR2 SVGAGI, per germline (reference sequence). This CDR3 has 15 residues. J gave up 4 bases and V 6 bases, and 8 bases lay outside the gene matches. DNA of the CDR3: TGTGCCAGCAGCCCCGGGGGGGTAATTTACAATGAGCAGTTCTTC. It yields the protein CASSPGGVIYNEQFF.

This clonotype came up many times. This sequence joins TRBV6-1 and TRBJ2-1; 8 nucleotides agree with TRBD2. J gave up 6 bases and V 6 bases, and 7 bases lay outside the gene matches. Per the germline V gene, CDR1 is MNHNS and CDR2 is SASEGT. This CDR3 region has 14 residues. CDR3 nucleotides: TGTGCCAGCAGCCCCTTTCGGGGGGGCAATGAGCAGTTCTTC. Translated, it gives CASSPFRGGNEQFF.

There are many counts of this clonotype. This chain links TRBV11-3 with TRBJ1-6; D unresolved. This CDR3 comprises 15 residues. Germline V gene lookup returns CDR1 SGHNT and CDR2 YENEEA. Deletions cut 0 bases from V and 9 bases from J, with 12 bases between. CDR3 residues: CASSLDSPASSPLHF. In DNA form, the CDR3 reads TGTGCCAGCAGCTTAGATAGCCCGGCCAGTTCACCCCTCCACTTT.

There are many counts of this clonotype. The gene calls are TRBV11-3 and TRBJ2-1, with D uncertain. Trimming took off 4 bases at V and 2 bases at J, with 12 bases between the two ends. The CDR3 runs 15 residues. Germline CDR1 SGHNT, CDR2 YENEEA. The CDR3 nucleotides read TGTGCCAGCAGCTCGCGGCAGAGTACCTACAATGAGCAGTTCTTC. It translates to CASSSRQSTYNEQFF.

This clonotype was seen repeatedly, ten times or more. This chain connects TRBV5-1 to TRBJ2-7, with D possibly TRBD2 on 5 matching bases. The CDR3 contains 14 residues. Germline loops: CDR1 SGHRS, CDR2 YFSETQ. V was cut by 0 bases and J by 3 bases, with 10 bases left in between. The CDR3 region has the DNA TGCGCCAGCAGCTTGGCCGGGGTAAGCTACGAGCAGTACTTC. Protein product: CASSLAGVSYEQYF.

This clonotype was counted at least ten times. This chain joins TRBV20-1 and TRBJ2-7, with D possibly TRBD1 on 6 matching bases. This CDR3 has 14 amino acids. Germline V gene lookup returns CDR1 DFQATT and CDR2 SNEGSKA (reference sequence). V lost 7 bases and J 2 bases, leaving 18 bases between the germline ends. DNA for the CDR3: TGCAGTGTTAAGGGTTGGGGGCCGCCCTACGAGCAGTACTTC. Protein product: CSVKGWGPPYEQYF.

This clonotype was picked up many times. This chain connects TRBV6-6 to TRBJ2-7; a weak D match, TRBD1 (5 bases). The CDR3 runs 15 residues. Germline V CDR1 and CDR2: MNHNY, SVGAGI (reference sequence). V dropped 0 bases and J dropped 4 bases, with 13 bases sitting between them. The CDR3 sequence: CASSYSTGAAYEQYF. In DNA, the CDR3 is TGTGCCAGCAGTTACTCAACAGGCGCCGCTTACGAGCAGTACTTC.

There are many counts of this clonotype. V is TRBV6-1 and J is TRBJ2-7; TRBD2 matches at 9 bases. The CDR3 loop spans 15 amino acids. CDR1 is MNHNS and CDR2 is SASEGT in the germline V gene. The junction had 9 bases not matched to a gene; V was cut back by 5 bases and J by 4 bases. The CDR3, as DNA: TGTGCCAGCAGTCCGGGACTAGCACTTTCGTACGAGCAGTACTTC. This encodes CASSPGLALSYEQYF.

This clonotype was detected only a few times. The CDR3, as DNA: TGTGCCAGTAGTATGAAGACAGTCAACGGGGAGCTGTTTTTT. As protein: CASSMKTVNGELFF. This rearrangement joins TRBV19 to TRBJ2-2; the D gene is possibly TRBD1 (5 bases). The CDR3 totals 14 residues. V dropped 3 bases and J dropped 7 bases, with 12 bases sitting between them. Germline CDR1 and CDR2: LNHDA and SQIVND (reference sequence).

In its sample, this clonotype was seen many times. The chain employs TRBV3-1 and TRBJ1-5; no clear D. V was shortened by 3 bases and J by 4 bases, with 10 bases between the two germline ends. Germline V gives CDR1 LGHDT, CDR2 YNNKEL (reference sequence). This CDR3 has 14 amino acids. The CDR3 region has the DNA TGTGCCAGCAGCCAGGAGACATCGAATCAGCCCCAGCATTTT. Its protein is CASSQETSNQPQHF.

The table lists this clonotype with many counts. The V and J genes are TRBV7-2 and TRBJ2-1; D unclear. Germline assignment: CDR1 SGHTA and CDR2 FQGNSA. V lost 5 bases to trimming and J lost 5 bases, with 7 bases between them. This CDR3 has 12 residues. The DNA of the CDR3 is TGTGCCAGCAGCCCTTCCCACAATGAGCAGTTCTTC. It translates to CASSPSHNEQFF.

This clonotype was seen at least ten times. The rearrangement uses TRBV25-1 and TRBJ2-5; a possible D gene is TRBD1 (6 bases). This CDR3 region has 17 residues. V lost 1 base and J 5 bases, leaving 20 bases between the germline ends. CDR1 is MGHDK, CDR2 SYGVNS, per germline. CDR3 bases: TGTGCCAGCAGTGAATTCGTCCGGGACAAGCTACAGGAGACCCAGTACTTC. Protein: CASSEFVRDKLQETQYF. Looking up the rest from reference TRBV25-1 and TRBJ2-5 gives the full variable domain: EADIYQTPRYLVIGTGKKITLECSQTMGHDKMYWYQQDPGMELHLIHYSYGVNSTEKGDLSSESTVSRIRTEHFPLTLESARPSHTSQYLCASSEFVRDKLQETQYFGPGTRLLVL.

This clonotype was seen only a few times. The V call is TRBV12-3 or TRBV12-4, the J call TRBJ2-5; 10 bases fit TRBD2. The CDR3 has 14 amino acids. Trimming removed 6 bases from V and 2 bases from J; junction bases left unmatched: 3. The DNA for the CDR3 is TGTGCCAGCAGACTAGCGGGACGGCAAGAGACCCAGTACTTC. This translates into CASRLAGRQETQYF.

This clonotype has a count of ten or more. This CDR3 reads CASSIGQGRYTGELFF. The CDR3 DNA reads as TGTGCCAGCAGCATAGGGCAGGGTCGGTACACCGGGGAGCTGTTTTTT. The chain is built from TRBV7-6 and TRBJ2-2; D might be TRBD1 (5 bases). This CDR3 is built from 16 residues. CDR1 is SGHVS, CDR2 FNYEAQ, per germline. Trimming took off 5 bases at V and 3 bases at J, with 16 bases between the two ends.

This chain links TRBV27 with TRBJ2-7; 11 bases line up with TRBD2. Trimming took 6 bases from V and 1 from J; bases not matched to a gene: 5. From germline, CDR1 is MNHEY and CDR2 SMNVEV (reference sequence). The CDR3 is 15 residues long. The CDR3 region is CASRIAGGRSYEQYF. Here the CDR3 DNA reads TGTGCCAGCAGAATAGCGGGGGGGCGTTCCTACGAGCAGTACTTC.

This clonotype has ten or more counts. The chain couples TRBV27 to TRBJ1-2; TRBD1 agrees at 7 bases. Per the germline V gene, CDR1 is MNHEY and CDR2 is SMNVEV (reference sequence). This CDR3 has 13 amino acids. V shed 6 bases and J 7 bases; nucleotides not matched to a gene: 8. The CDR3 reads CASSFDRETGYTF. The CDR3 DNA reads as TGTGCCAGCAGCTTTGACAGGGAGACTGGCTACACCTTC.